What follows are 5 T cell receptor beta chains derived from one specimen sequenced in a study of T cells in Graves' hyperthyroidism and ophthalmopathy. Using RNA transcripts as the source, TCR beta CDR3 regions were amplified. First-round RT-PCR of the TCR CDR3 relied on the HTBI primer set. Each CDR3 protein is one row after TCRdb ran MiXCR on the multiplex PCR reads. The sample yields approximately 600,000 distinct CDR3 sequences, more than 11% seen once. Source material: blood. These receptors originate from a woman between 25 and 40 years old with Graves' hyperthyroidism that later progressed to Graves' ophthalmopathy.

This clonotype was picked up many times. The gene calls are TRBV30 and TRBJ2-7; no clear D gene. V lost 2 bases, J lost 0 bases, and 11 bases lay in between. The CDR3 is made up of 14 amino acids. Germline CDR1 is GTSNPN and CDR2 is SVGIG (reference sequence). CDR3 DNA: TGTGCCTGGAGTTGGGCCGCTAGCTCCTACGAGCAGTACTTC. Its translation is CAWSWAASSYEQYF.

In this sample, this clonotype turned up many times. This chain joins TRBV7-2 and TRBJ1-1; D unclear. CDR1 is SGHTA and CDR2 is FQGNSA in the germline V gene. CDR3 length equals 14 residues. Trimming removed 0 bases from V and 5 bases from J, with 10 bases in between. Here the CDR3 reads CASSLAHLFTEAFF. In DNA form, the CDR3 reads TGTGCCAGCAGCTTAGCCCATTTGTTTACTGAAGCTTTCTTT.

This clonotype has ten or more counts. The chain carries TRBV19 and TRBJ1-4; no firm D call. V lost 6 bases and J 8 bases, leaving 10 bases between the germline ends. Germline CDR1 and CDR2: LNHDA and SQIVND (reference sequence). CDR3 size: 12 residues. CDR3 region: CASREADEKLFF. The CDR3 region has the DNA TGTGCCAGTAGGGAGGCAGACGAAAAACTGTTTTTT. Filled out from reference TRBV19 and TRBJ1-4, the complete variable domain reads DGGITQSPKYLFRKEGQNVTLSCEQNLNHDAMYWYRQDPGQGLRLIYYSQIVNDFQKGDIAEGYSVSREKKESFPLTVTSAQKNPTAFYLCASREADEKLFFGSGTQLSVL.

The sample holds a few counts of this clonotype. This chain joins TRBV29-1 and TRBJ1-2; unclear D gene. V dropped 3 bases and J dropped 5 bases, with 10 bases sitting between them. The CDR3 runs to 12 residues. In germline, CDR1 is SQVTM, CDR2 ANQGSEA. CDR3 amino acids: CSVDGGNYGYTF. CDR3 coding DNA: TGCAGCGTTGACGGCGGGAATTATGGCTACACCTTC.

This clonotype was found many times. The rearrangement uses TRBV28 and TRBJ2-5, with a weak D call TRBD1 (5 bases). CDR3 size: 13 residues. V dropped 7 bases and J dropped 4 bases, with 13 bases sitting between them. From germline, CDR1 is MDHEN and CDR2 SYDVKM. In DNA form, the CDR3 reads TGTGCCAGCATTACAACAGGACGAGAGACCCAGTACTTC. It translates to CASITTGRETQYF. The whole variable domain, filled in from reference TRBV28 and TRBJ2-5, reads DVKVTQSSRYLVKRTGEKVFLECVQDMDHENMFWYRQDPGLGLRLIYFSYDVKMKEKGDIPEGYSVSREKKERFSLILESASTNQTSMYLCASITTGRETQYFGPGTRLLVL.